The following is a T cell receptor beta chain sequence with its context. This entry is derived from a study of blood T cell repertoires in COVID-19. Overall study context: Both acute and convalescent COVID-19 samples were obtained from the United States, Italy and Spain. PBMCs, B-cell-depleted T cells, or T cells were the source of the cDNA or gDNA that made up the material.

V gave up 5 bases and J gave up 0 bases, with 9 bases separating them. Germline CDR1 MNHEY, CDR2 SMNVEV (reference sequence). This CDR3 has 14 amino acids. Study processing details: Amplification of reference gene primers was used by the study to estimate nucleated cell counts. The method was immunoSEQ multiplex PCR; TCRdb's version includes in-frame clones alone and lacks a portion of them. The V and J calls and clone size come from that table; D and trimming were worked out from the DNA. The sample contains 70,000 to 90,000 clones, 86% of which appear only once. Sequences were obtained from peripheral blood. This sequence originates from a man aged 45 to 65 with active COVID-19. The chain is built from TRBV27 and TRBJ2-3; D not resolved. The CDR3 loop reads CASSPKTSTDTQYF. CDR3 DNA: TGTGCCAGCAGTCCCAAAACAAGCACAGATACGCAGTATTTT.